The 26 T cell receptor beta chains below were found in one sample sequenced in a study of T cell responses to AZD1222 COVID-19 vaccine. The assay was immunoSEQ multiplex PCR, and TCRdb's table has in-frame clones only and misses some. The sample lists 180,000 or so clones; roughly 94% were seen once. The material sequenced was peripheral blood, taken 28 days after the second AZD1222 dose. The receptors shown here come from an adult who received the AZD1222 COVID-19 vaccine.

The genes are TRBV18 and TRBJ1-1; D gene unclear. The V end lost 1 base, the J end lost 3 bases, and 15 bases lay between the germline ends. The germline CDR1 and CDR2 sequences are KGHSH and LQKENI. This CDR3 comprises 16 residues. CDR3 sequence: CASSPRAVLADTEAFF. The CDR3 DNA sequence: TGTGCCAGCTCACCACGAGCAGTTCTAGCGGACACTGAAGCTTTCTTT.

This clone was recorded once. The rearrangement uses TRBV6-5 and TRBJ1-1; D may be TRBD1 (5 bases). Germline V gene sequence: CDR1 MNHEY, CDR2 SVGAGI. Between the trimmed V and J ends, which lost 2 bases and 2 bases, there was a span of 6 bases. The CDR3 covers 13 residues. The CDR3: CASSYGQNTEAFF. CDR3 DNA sequence: TGTGCCAGCAGTTACGGACAAAACACTGAAGCTTTCTTT.

The chain recombines TRBV12-3 or TRBV12-4 with TRBJ1-2; no definite D call. Trimming removed 3 bases at V and 8 bases at J, with 10 bases between. The CDR3 covers 12 residues. CDR3 region: CASSFGAAGYTF. DNA for the CDR3: TGTGCCAGCAGTTTTGGAGCTGCCGGCTACACCTTC.

V usage is TRBV12-3 or TRBV12-4 and J usage is TRBJ1-5, with D possibly TRBD1 on 6 matching bases. The CDR3 is 12 residues long. V was clipped by 6 bases and J by 10 bases, with 13 bases between them. The CDR3 DNA reads TGTGCCAGCAGACTGCCGGGGGGCCCCCAGCATTTT. Protein product: CASRLPGGPQHF.

The chain links TRBV4-2 to TRBJ1-5, with D possibly matching TRBD1 (5 bases). This CDR3 is built from 16 residues. Trimming removed 4 bases from V and 0 bases from J, with 13 bases in between. In germline, CDR1 is LGHNA, CDR2 YNFKEQ. The CDR3 here is CASSLLQGNSNQPQHF. As DNA, the CDR3 is TGTGCCAGCAGCCTCCTTCAGGGAAATAGCAATCAGCCCCAGCATTTT.

The chain employs TRBV5-1 and TRBJ1-2; 8 nucleotides agree with TRBD1. Germline trimming cut 3 bases from V and 5 bases from J; bases unmatched to any gene: 21. Germline V lookup: CDR1 SGHRS, CDR2 YFSETQ. This CDR3 is 19 amino acids long. The CDR3 DNA reads as TGCGCCAGCAGCTCCCCCTCCGGGGCAGGGGGCCTCACGGGGTATGGCTACACCTTC. Protein sequence: CASSSPSGAGGLTGYGYTF.

The gene calls are TRBV5-6 and TRBJ1-3, with TRBD1 as a possible D gene (5 bases). The CDR3 runs to 15 residues. The ends were cut back, 1 base at V and 2 bases at J, with 10 bases in the middle. Germline V gene lookup returns CDR1 SGHDT and CDR2 YYEEEE. The CDR3 reads CASSLNPRAGNTIYF. CDR3 DNA sequence: TGTGCCAGCAGCTTGAACCCCAGGGCTGGAAACACCATATATTTT.

The J gene is TRBJ2-1, the V gene TRBV2; TRBD2 is a possible D gene (6 bases). The CDR3 extends over 14 amino acids. V was pared by 8 bases and J by 3 bases, with 14 bases between. Germline CDR1 SNHLY, CDR2 FYNNEI. This CDR3 is CASGSGPSYNEQFF. The CDR3 nucleotides read TGTGCCAGCGGGAGCGGGCCCAGCTACAATGAGCAGTTCTTC.

The J gene is TRBJ1-1, the V gene TRBV2; D uncertain. The CDR3 runs 13 residues. Trimming stripped 6 bases from V and 7 bases from J, with 15 bases between. Germline CDR1 SNHLY, CDR2 FYNNEI. The CDR3 sequence is CASRWEQAGEAFF. The CDR3 bases are TGTGCCAGCAGGTGGGAGCAGGCAGGTGAAGCTTTCTTT.

This chain links TRBV12-3 or TRBV12-4 with TRBJ1-3; 7 nucleotides match TRBD1. Trimming removed 5 bases from V and 2 bases from J; junction bases left unmatched: 0. CDR3 size: 13 residues. The CDR3 nucleotides are TGTGCCAGCAGTGGGACAGCTGGAAACACCATATATTTT. The encoded protein is CASSGTAGNTIYF.

J is TRBJ1-5 and V is TRBV6-5, with D uncertain. The CDR3 extends over 13 amino acids. Germline V CDR1 and CDR2: MNHEY, SVGAGI. V lost 4 bases, J lost 6 bases, and 10 bases lay in between. The CDR3 spells CASSSEVGQPQHF. The CDR3 bases are TGTGCCAGCAGTTCCGAGGTCGGTCAGCCCCAGCATTTT.

The chain combines TRBV5-5 with TRBJ1-2; a possible D gene is TRBD1 (5 bases). This CDR3 spans 14 amino acids. V was shortened by 2 bases and J by 6 bases, with 14 bases between the two germline ends. Germline V gene lookup returns CDR1 SGHKS and CDR2 YYEKEE (reference sequence). CDR3 residues: CASSFQGRSDGYTF. The CDR3 DNA is TGTGCCAGCAGCTTCCAGGGTAGATCGGATGGCTACACCTTC.

As to this clone: Other DNA sequences within the sample encode an identical CDR3. V gene TRBV12-3 or TRBV12-4 combines with J gene TRBJ2-7; 7 bases align to TRBD1. The ends lost 5 bases at V and 0 bases at J; junction bases unmatched: 1. The length of the CDR3 is 13 residues. The CDR3 sequence is CASSRDSSYEQYF. The CDR3 bases are TGTGCCAGCAGTCGGGACAGCTCCTACGAGCAGTACTTC.

The V call is TRBV6-5, the J call TRBJ2-7; 7 positions agree with TRBD1. Germline-derived CDR1 and CDR2 are MNHEY and SVGAGI. The CDR3 runs 12 residues. Trimming cost V 8 bases and J 9 bases; bases outside gene matches: 10. The CDR3 DNA is TGTGCCAGCGGCTCGAGGGGGCTCGGGCAGTACTTC. Encoded protein: CASGSRGLGQYF.

The chain is built from TRBV5-1 and TRBJ1-1; unclear D gene. Looked up from germline, CDR1 is SGHRS and CDR2 is YFSETQ. Between the trimmed V and J ends, which lost 0 bases and 3 bases, there was a span of 12 bases. The CDR3 contains 15 residues. The CDR3: CASSLDWGGDTEAFF. The CDR3 region has the DNA TGCGCCAGCAGCTTGGACTGGGGTGGAGACACTGAAGCTTTCTTT. The full variable domain, rest sourced from reference TRBV5-1 and TRBJ1-1, is KAGVTQTPRYLIKTRGQQVTLSCSPISGHRSVSWYQQTPGQGLQFLFEYFSETQRNKGNFPGRFSGRQFSNSRSEMNVSTLELGDSALYLCASSLDWGGDTEAFFGQGTRLTVV.

V gene TRBV28 combines with J gene TRBJ1-1, with D unclear. Per the germline V gene, CDR1 is MDHEN and CDR2 is SYDVKM. V was trimmed by 3 bases and J by 1 base, leaving 12 bases between them. The CDR3 is made up of 15 amino acids. CDR3 nucleotide sequence: TGTGCCAGCAGTTTTTGGTTTGCCACGAACACTGAAGCTTTCTTT. As protein: CASSFWFATNTEAFF.

This chain connects TRBV5-3 to TRBJ1-4; TRBD1 aligns across 8 bases. TRBV5-3 is an open reading frame, and its role is uncertain. V shed 0 bases, J shed 2 bases, and the junction held 3 bases outside the gene matches. CDR3 length: 16 amino acids. The CDR3 nucleotides are TGTGCCAGAAGCTTGGGACAGGGGCTGACTAATGAAAAACTGTTTTTT. It encodes CARSLGQGLTNEKLFF.

V is TRBV7-2 and J is TRBJ1-1, with TRBD1 identical over 8 bases. Germline CDR1 and CDR2: SGHTA and FQGNSA. This CDR3 comprises 15 residues. With V trimmed by 2 bases and J by 1 base, 3 bases remained unmatched. The CDR3 bases are TGTGCCAGCAGCTTATCAGGACAGGGGAACACTGAAGCTTTCTTT. It encodes CASSLSGQGNTEAFF.

As regards this clone: Sequence at one end of the junction differs from germline and may be a read error. This chain uses TRBV20-1 with TRBJ1-2; D uncertain. This CDR3 has 13 residues. Germline V CDR1 and CDR2: DFQATT, SNEGSKA (reference sequence). The CDR3 nucleotides read TGCAGCGCTAGTAGAGGTGTTAACTATGGCTACACCTTC. It is translated as CSASRGVNYGYTF.

The V call is TRBV7-9, the J call TRBJ2-7; TRBD1 is a possible D gene (6 bases). Deletions cut 4 bases from V and 4 bases from J, with 17 bases between. The CDR3 is 15 amino acids. In germline, CDR1 is SEHNR, CDR2 FQNEAQ (reference sequence). This CDR3 reads CASSSPSDQGYEQYF. Written as DNA, the CDR3 is TGTGCCAGCAGCTCGCCCTCAGATCAGGGGTACGAGCAGTACTTC. The whole variable domain, filled in from reference TRBV7-9 and TRBJ2-7, reads DTGVSQNPRHKITKRGQNVTFRCDPISEHNRLYWYRQTLGQGPEFLTYFQNEAQLEKSRLLSDRFSAERPKGSFSTLEIQRTEQGDSAMYLCASSSPSDQGYEQYFGPGTRLTVT.

This clone has only a few counts. At the DNA level, this CDR3 is encoded by other sequences in the same sample as well. V and J are TRBV6-5 and TRBJ1-1; the D gene is possibly TRBD1 (5 bases). Trimming took 0 bases from V and 4 from J, leaving 6 bases between them. Germline V gene sequence: CDR1 MNHEY, CDR2 SVGAGI. The CDR3 spans 13 residues. The CDR3 DNA reads TGTGCCAGCAGTTACTCCGGGGGCACTGAAGCTTTCTTT. Translated: CASSYSGGTEAFF.

J is TRBJ1-2 and V is TRBV3-1 (or the pseudogene TRBV3-2); D perhaps matches TRBD1 (6 bases). V was trimmed by 0 bases and J by 4 bases, leaving 12 bases between them. This CDR3 is built from 15 residues. Germline-derived CDR1 and CDR2 are LGHDT and YNNKEL (reference sequence). In DNA form, the CDR3 reads TGTGCCAGCAGCCAAGAGAGACAGGCCCGCTATGGCTACACCTTC. Translated: CASSQERQARYGYTF.

About this clone itself: The sample holds other DNA sequences that translate to the same CDR3. Here the CDR3 reads CASSLAGSNEKLFF. CDR3 nucleotides: TGTGCCAGCAGCTTAGCAGGGTCGAATGAAAAACTGTTTTTT. The J gene is TRBJ1-4, the V gene TRBV7-9, with unresolved D. CDR3 length: 14 amino acids. The ends were cut back, 0 bases at V and 5 bases at J, with 7 bases in the middle. Per the germline V gene, CDR1 is SEHNR and CDR2 is FQNEAQ (reference sequence).

V usage is TRBV9 and J usage is TRBJ2-3, with 7 bases that match TRBD2. Germline V gene lookup returns CDR1 SGDLS and CDR2 YYNGEE. The length of the CDR3 is 15 residues. V was clipped by 3 bases and J by 0 bases; unmatched bases: 4. CDR3 region: CASSASGPSTDTQYF. In nucleotides, the CDR3 is TGTGCCAGCAGCGCTAGCGGACCTAGCACAGATACGCAGTATTTT.

The V call is TRBV7-9, the J call TRBJ1-4; 8 bases are shared with TRBD1. Losses at the gene ends were 5 bases for V and 10 bases for J; bases not matched to a gene: 6. From germline, CDR1 is SEHNR and CDR2 FQNEAQ (reference sequence). The CDR3 covers 13 residues. The CDR3 here is CASSQQQGGKLFF. CDR3 nucleotides: TGTGCCAGCAGCCAGCAACAGGGGGGAAAACTGTTTTTT.

The chain joins TRBV28 to TRBJ1-5; D uncertain. V was trimmed by 3 bases and J by 16 bases, leaving 16 bases between them. Germline CDR1 and CDR2: MDHEN and SYDVKM. This CDR3 contains 12 residues. CDR3 loop: CASSFPYQEVHF. CDR3 sequence (DNA): TGTGCCAGCAGTTTCCCCTACCAAGAAGTCCATTTT.